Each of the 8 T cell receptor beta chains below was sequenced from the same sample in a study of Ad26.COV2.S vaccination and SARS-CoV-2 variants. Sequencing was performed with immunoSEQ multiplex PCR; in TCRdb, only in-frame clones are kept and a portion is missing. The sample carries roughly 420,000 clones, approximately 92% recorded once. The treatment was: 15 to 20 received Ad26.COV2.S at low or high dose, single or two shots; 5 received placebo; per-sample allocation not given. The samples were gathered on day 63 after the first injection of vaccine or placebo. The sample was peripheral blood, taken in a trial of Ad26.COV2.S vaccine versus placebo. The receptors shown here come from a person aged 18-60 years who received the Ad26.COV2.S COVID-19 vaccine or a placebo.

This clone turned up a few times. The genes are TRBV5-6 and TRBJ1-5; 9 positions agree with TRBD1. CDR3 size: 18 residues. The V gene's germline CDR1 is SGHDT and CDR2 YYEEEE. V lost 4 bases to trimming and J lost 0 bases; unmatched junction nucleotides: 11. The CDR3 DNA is TGTGCCAGCAGCCTGCGGGGACAGGGTGGGAATAGCAATCAGCCCCAGCATTTT. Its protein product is CASSLRGQGGNSNQPQHF.

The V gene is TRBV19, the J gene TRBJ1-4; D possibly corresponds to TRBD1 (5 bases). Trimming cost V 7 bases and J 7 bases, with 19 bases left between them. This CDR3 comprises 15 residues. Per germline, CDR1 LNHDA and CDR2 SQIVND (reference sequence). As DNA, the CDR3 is TGTGCCAGTACAGAACGGGGCAGGGCTGGTGAAAAACTGTTTTTT. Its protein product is CASTERGRAGEKLFF.

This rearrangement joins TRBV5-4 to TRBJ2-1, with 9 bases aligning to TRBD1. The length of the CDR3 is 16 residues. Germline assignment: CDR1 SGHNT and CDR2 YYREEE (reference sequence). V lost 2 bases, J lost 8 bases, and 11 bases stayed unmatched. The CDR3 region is CASSLRVGTGLDEQFF. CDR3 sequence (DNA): TGTGCCAGCAGCTTACGAGTCGGGACAGGGCTCGATGAGCAGTTCTTC.

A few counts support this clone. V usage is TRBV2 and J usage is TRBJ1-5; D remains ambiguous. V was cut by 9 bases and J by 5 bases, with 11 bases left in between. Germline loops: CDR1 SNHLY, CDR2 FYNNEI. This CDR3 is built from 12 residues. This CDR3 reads CASRMDYQPQHF. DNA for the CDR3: TGTGCCAGTAGGATGGACTATCAGCCCCAGCATTTT.

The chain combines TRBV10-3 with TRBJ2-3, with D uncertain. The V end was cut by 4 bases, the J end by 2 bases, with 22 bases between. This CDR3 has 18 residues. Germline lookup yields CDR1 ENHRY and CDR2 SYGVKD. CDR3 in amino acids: CAISVFTLSRPTTDTQYF. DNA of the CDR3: TGTGCCATCAGTGTTTTTACCCTTTCTCGCCCGACCACAGATACGCAGTATTTT.

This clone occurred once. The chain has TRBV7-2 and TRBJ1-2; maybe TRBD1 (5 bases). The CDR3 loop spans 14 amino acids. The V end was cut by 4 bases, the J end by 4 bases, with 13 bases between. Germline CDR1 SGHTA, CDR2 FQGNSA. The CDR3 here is CASSSPWGGYGYTF. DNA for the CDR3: TGTGCCAGCAGCTCCCCTTGGGGGGGCTATGGCTACACCTTC.

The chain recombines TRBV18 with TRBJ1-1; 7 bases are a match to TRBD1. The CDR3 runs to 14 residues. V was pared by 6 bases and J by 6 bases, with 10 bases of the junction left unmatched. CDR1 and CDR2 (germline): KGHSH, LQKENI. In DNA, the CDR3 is TGTGCCAGCTCCAAACTACGACAGGGCTCTGAAGCTTTCTTT. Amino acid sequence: CASSKLRQGSEAFF.

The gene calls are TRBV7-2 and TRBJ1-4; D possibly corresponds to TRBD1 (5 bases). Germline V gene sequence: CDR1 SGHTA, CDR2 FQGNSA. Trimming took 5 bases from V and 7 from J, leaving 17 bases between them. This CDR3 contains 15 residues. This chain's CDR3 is CASSPRRGSSEKLFF. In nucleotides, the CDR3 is TGTGCCAGCAGCCCAAGGAGGGGTTCGAGTGAAAAACTGTTTTTT.